The source of this T cell receptor (beta chain) is a study of T cell changes during pregnancy in multiple sclerosis. Method: immunoSEQ multiplex PCR; TCRdb's copy keeps in-frame clones and lacks some. The top ten clones hold 9.4% of a sample with about 24,000 clones, more than 90% of them seen once. The sample here was CD8+ T cells from peripheral blood mononuclear cells, taken in the third trimester of pregnancy. The origin of this receptor is a female donor in good health, enrolled as a control in a pregnancy study.

CDR3: CASSSPGTSGRNEQFF. DNA of the CDR3: TGTGCCAGCAGCTCACCCGGGACTAGCGGGAGAAATGAGCAGTTCTTC. The genes are TRBV5-4 and TRBJ2-1, with TRBD2 matching 14 bases. The V segment lost 3 bases and the J segment 7 bases; nucleotides outside the gene matches: 6. This CDR3 contains 16 residues. The germline V gene has CDR1 SGHNT and CDR2 YYREEE (reference sequence). Full variable domain (remainder filled in from reference TRBV5-4 and TRBJ2-1): ETGVTQSPTHLIKTRGQQVTLRCSSQSGHNTVSWYQQALGQGPQFIFQYYREEENGRGNFPPRFSGLQFPNYSSELNVNALELDDSALYLCASSSPGTSGRNEQFFGPGTRLTVL.